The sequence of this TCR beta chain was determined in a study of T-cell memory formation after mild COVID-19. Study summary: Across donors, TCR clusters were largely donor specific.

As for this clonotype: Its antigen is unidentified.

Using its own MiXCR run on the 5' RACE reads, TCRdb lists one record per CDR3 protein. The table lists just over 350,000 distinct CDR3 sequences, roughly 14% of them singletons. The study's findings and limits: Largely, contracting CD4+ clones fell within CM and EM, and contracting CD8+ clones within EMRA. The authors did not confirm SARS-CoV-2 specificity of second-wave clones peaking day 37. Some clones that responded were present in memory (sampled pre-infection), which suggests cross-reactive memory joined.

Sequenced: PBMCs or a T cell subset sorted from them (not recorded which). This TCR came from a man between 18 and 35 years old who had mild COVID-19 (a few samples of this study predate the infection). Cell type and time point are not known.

Written as DNA, the CDR3 is TGTGCCATCAAGGAAGGAGGCACTGAAGCTTTCTTT. It encodes CAIKEGGTEAFF. The chain carries TRBV10-3 and TRBJ1-1; D gene uncertain. The V gene's germline CDR1 is ENHRY and CDR2 SYGVKD. The CDR3 is 12 amino acids. The V and J ends lost 7 bases and 4 bases respectively, with 10 bases between them.